The clone carrying this T cell receptor beta chain was counted at least ten times. The data were obtained in a study of CD8 T cells in ankylosing spondylitis. V lost 3 bases, J lost 2 bases, and 9 bases lay in between. CDR1 is MNHEY and CDR2 is SMNVEV in the germline V gene (reference sequence). CDR3 length equals 14 residues. TCRdb independently ran MiXCR on the 5' RACE reads; one entry per CDR3 protein. The repertoire holds tens of thousands of distinct CDR3 sequences, with 6% as singletons. Input material: blood, either unsorted or a sorted T cell fraction (not recorded which). The rearrangement links TRBV27 to TRBJ2-3; no reliable D call. The source is a male donor with ankylosing spondylitis or in good health (not recorded which). Here the CDR3 reads CASSFGVYTDTQYF. In DNA, the CDR3 is TGTGCCAGCAGTTTTGGGGTCTACACAGATACGCAGTATTTT.